Below are 16 T cell receptor beta chains sequenced from a single sample in a study of blood T cell repertoires in COVID-19. The method was immunoSEQ multiplex PCR; TCRdb's version includes in-frame clones alone and lacks a portion of them. In the table there are 45,000 or so clones, approximately 83% of which are singletons. Sequencing was done on a sample of peripheral blood. The receptor source for this set is a man aged 80 or over in a cohort sampled during active COVID-19.

This clone was observed a single time. The rearrangement links TRBV7-2 to TRBJ1-2, with 10 bases fitting TRBD1. This CDR3 spans 14 amino acids. CDR1 SGHTA and CDR2 FQGNSA come from the germline V gene. The ends lost 1 base at V and 8 bases at J; junction bases unmatched: 4. The CDR3 loop reads CASSLGGTGVGYTF. The CDR3, as DNA: TGTGCCAGCAGCTTAGGGGGGACAGGGGTAGGCTACACCTTC.

J is TRBJ2-6 and V is TRBV5-1; no firm D call. Germline V gives CDR1 SGHRS, CDR2 YFSETQ. V was clipped by 4 bases and J by 0 bases, with 11 bases between them. The CDR3 has 16 residues. DNA for the CDR3: TGCGCCAGCAGCCCCTTGGGCAGCTCTGGGGCCAACGTCCTGACTTTC. It encodes CASSPLGSSGANVLTF.

The rearrangement links TRBV28 to TRBJ2-3; D ambiguous. Looked up from germline, CDR1 is MDHEN and CDR2 is SYDVKM. This CDR3 comprises 14 residues. V was cut by 4 bases and J by 4 bases, with 12 bases left in between. The CDR3 sequence is CASSSIPVADTQYF. CDR3 DNA: TGTGCCAGCAGTTCTATCCCTGTGGCAGATACGCAGTATTTT. Full variable domain (missing parts from reference TRBV28 and TRBJ2-3): DVKVTQSSRYLVKRTGEKVFLECVQDMDHENMFWYRQDPGLGLRLIYFSYDVKMKEKGDIPEGYSVSREKKERFSLILESASTNQTSMYLCASSSIPVADTQYFGPGTRLTVL.

J is TRBJ2-1 and V is TRBV6-5; weak D call: TRBD1 (6 bases). Trimming removed 0 bases at V and 0 bases at J, with 9 bases between. The germline gives CDR1 MNHEY, CDR2 SVGAGI. The CDR3 is 16 amino acids. The CDR3 here is CASSYSKGGSYNEQFF. CDR3 in DNA: TGTGCCAGCAGTTACTCGAAAGGGGGCTCCTACAATGAGCAGTTCTTC.

This chain connects TRBV9 to TRBJ2-2, with 8 bases identical to TRBD1. The V segment lost 4 bases and the J segment 7 bases; nucleotides outside the gene matches: 9. The CDR3 extends over 15 amino acids. Germline V gene lookup returns CDR1 SGDLS and CDR2 YYNGEE. CDR3 bases: TGTGCCAGCAGCTCAGGACAGGGCCCCGGCGGGGAGCTGTTTTTT. Its protein product is CASSSGQGPGGELFF.

The chain joins TRBV5-6 to TRBJ1-5; D is ambiguous. V was shortened by 1 base and J by 0 bases, with 8 bases between the two germline ends. The CDR3 is 15 amino acids. Germline CDR1 is SGHDT and CDR2 is YYEEEE. The CDR3 sequence is CASSLTSYSNQPQHF. CDR3 coding DNA: TGTGCCAGCAGCTTGACCAGTTATAGCAATCAGCCCCAGCATTTT.

The rearrangement joins TRBV20-1 to TRBJ2-1, with D possibly being TRBD1 (5 bases). This CDR3 spans 14 amino acids. From germline, CDR1 is DFQATT and CDR2 SNEGSKA (reference sequence). The V gene lost 3 bases and the J gene lost 6 bases, with 15 bases spanning the gap. As DNA, the CDR3 is TGCAGTGCTAGTCGTTCAGGGTCCCCCAATGAGCAGTTCTTC. It codes for CSASRSGSPNEQFF.

This clone turned up a few times. This chain uses TRBV5-1 with TRBJ1-4, with 7 bases matching TRBD1. The germline gives CDR1 SGHRS, CDR2 YFSETQ. CDR3 length: 16 amino acids. After removal of 4 bases from V and 0 bases from J, the junction contained 6 bases not matched to a gene. Here the CDR3 DNA reads TGCGCCAGCAGCCCCAGACAGGGAGCAACTAATGAAAAACTGTTTTTT. Translation: CASSPRQGATNEKLFF.

The rearrangement links TRBV14 to TRBJ1-1, with 12 positions matching TRBD1. V trimming: 4 bases; J trimming: 1 base; junction bases outside the gene matches: 7. The CDR3 extends over 17 amino acids. CDR1 SGHDN and CDR2 FVKESK come from the germline V gene. As DNA, the CDR3 is TGTGCCAGCAGCCCTTCCGGGACAGGGGGCAGGAACACTGAAGCTTTCTTT. Protein: CASSPSGTGGRNTEAFF.

The gene calls are TRBV7-9 and TRBJ2-7; the match to TRBD1 covers 10 bases. V shed 4 bases and J 6 bases; nucleotides not matched to a gene: 0. This CDR3 has 12 amino acids. Germline CDR1 is SEHNR and CDR2 is FQNEAQ (reference sequence). In DNA form, the CDR3 reads TGTGCCAGCAGCTGGGACAGGGGCGAGCAGTACTTC. It encodes CASSWDRGEQYF.

The chain carries TRBV25-1 and TRBJ2-3; 10 bases agree with TRBD2. V was clipped by 2 bases and J by 5 bases; unmatched bases: 4. The CDR3 totals 15 residues. Germline V gives CDR1 MGHDK, CDR2 SYGVNS. The CDR3, as DNA: TGTGCCAGCAGTGAACTAGCGGGAGTCGGAGATACGCAGTATTTT. Translated: CASSELAGVGDTQYF.

V and J are TRBV4-1 and TRBJ1-5; D is perhaps TRBD1 (5 bases). The CDR3 is made up of 13 amino acids. The V end was cut by 2 bases, the J end by 7 bases, with 9 bases between. Germline CDR1 and CDR2: MGHRA and YSYEKL. CDR3 nucleotide sequence: TGCGCCAGCAGCCAACAGGGAGGCCAGCCCCAGCATTTT. Translation gives CASSQQGGQPQHF.

The chain carries TRBV4-3 and TRBJ1-1; 11 bases match TRBD1. Losses at the gene ends were 3 bases for V and 4 bases for J; bases not matched to a gene: 7. The CDR3 contains 16 residues. Germline CDR1 reads LGHNA; CDR2 reads YSLEER. DNA of the CDR3: TGCGCCAGCAGCCAGGGGGACAGGGGGAGTTCCACTGAAGCTTTCTTT. Translating it yields CASSQGDRGSSTEAFF.

CDR3 protein: CASSLAGAGEQYF. The CDR3 DNA reads as TGTGCCAGCAGCTTAGCAGGGGCTGGCGAGCAGTACTTC. The V gene is TRBV11-2, the J gene TRBJ2-7; a weak D match, TRBD1 (6 bases). This CDR3 contains 13 residues. The germline gives CDR1 SGHAT, CDR2 FQNNGV. V was cut by 1 base and J by 6 bases, with 10 bases left in between.

This clone was seen a handful of times. The chain employs TRBV4-1 and TRBJ2-4, with 15 bases identical to TRBD2. Germline V gene data show CDR1 as MGHRA and CDR2 as YSYEKL. This CDR3 region has 18 residues. The trim removed 3 bases at V and 1 base at J, leaving 4 bases unmatched. This CDR3 is CASSQGLAGGLAKNIQYF. The CDR3 DNA reads TGCGCCAGCAGCCAGGGACTAGCGGGAGGATTGGCCAAAAACATTCAGTACTTC.

This clone was counted a single time. The chain joins TRBV7-2 to TRBJ1-2, with D unresolved. CDR1 SGHTA and CDR2 FQGNSA come from the germline V gene. The V end was cut by 1 base, the J end by 7 bases, with 22 bases between. The CDR3 sequence is 17 residues long. The CDR3 DNA is TGTGCCAGCAGCTTAGAACCCCCCGGTACAGCTGGTGGTGGCTACACCTTC. This sequence encodes CASSLEPPGTAGGGYTF.